The 14 T cell receptor beta chains below all came from one sample that was sequenced in a study of blood T cells in healthy people across ages (dated by TCRdb to 2015 to 2017). Library generation was performed with 5' RACE. Sequencing was carried out with an Illumina HiSeq 2500. A second roughly 6 to 11 cycle PCR used a sample-barcoded 5' primer and a J-beta primer mix. Through fastp at Q25 and MiXCR, TCRdb rebuilt clones from the public reads, retaining in-frame beta chains. Rows with a matching CDR3 protein are joined into one entry that keeps the most common DNA and genes. The sample table contains about 830,000 distinct CDR3 sequences; only one count was recorded for approximately 67% of them. In total, the top ten clones hold 25% to 35% of the sample. The specimen was blood. The receptors derive from a man aged 25 to 45 in good health.

The genes are TRBV7-3 and TRBJ2-1; no firm D call. Germline lookup yields CDR1 SGHTA and CDR2 FQGTGA. CDR3 size: 15 residues. V dropped 0 bases and J dropped 2 bases, with 8 bases sitting between them. The CDR3 DNA follows: TGTGCCAGCAGCTTAACGAGCCAGGCCTACAATGAGCAGTTCTTC. It translates to CASSLTSQAYNEQFF.

The chain recombines TRBV25-1 with TRBJ2-3; 8 nucleotides line up with TRBD2. Germline values: CDR1 MGHDK, CDR2 SYGVNS. The CDR3 is 15 amino acids. V lost 1 base and J lost 4; bases outside the gene matches: 4. DNA of the CDR3: TGTGCCAGCAGTGAATTTGCGGGGGGTCCAGATACGCAGTATTTT. It is translated as CASSEFAGGPDTQYF.

This clonotype was found once. The V call is TRBV6-1, the J call TRBJ1-5; D is unclear. With 2 bases removed from V and 2 bases from J, the gap between germline ends came to 7 bases. CDR1 MNHNS and CDR2 SASEGT come from the germline V gene. CDR3 size: 14 residues. The CDR3: CASSEPDGNQPQHF. For the CDR3, the DNA is TGTGCCAGCAGTGAACCCGACGGCAATCAGCCCCAGCATTTT.

The chain couples TRBV29-1 to TRBJ1-5; D is unclear. Germline-derived CDR1 and CDR2 are SQVTM and ANQGSEA. The CDR3 has 13 residues. Trimming removed 4 bases from V and 2 bases from J, with 9 bases in between. CDR3 sequence: CSVAEGGNQPQHF. The CDR3 DNA reads TGCAGCGTTGCTGAAGGCGGCAATCAGCCCCAGCATTTT.

This chain links TRBV6-5 with TRBJ2-4; no definite D call. Germline V gene data show CDR1 as MNHEY and CDR2 as SVGAGI. V gave up 10 bases and J gave up 0 bases, with 13 bases separating them. The CDR3 contains 14 residues. CDR3 DNA: TGTGCCACTATGGACGGATTAGCCAAAAACATTCAGTACTTC. Amino acids: CATMDGLAKNIQYF.

V and J are TRBV7-3 and TRBJ2-5; 7 bases agree with TRBD1. With 2 bases clipped from V and 5 bases from J, the junction kept 5 bases outside the gene matches. The CDR3 has 14 amino acids. Germline CDR1 reads SGHTA; CDR2 reads FQGTGA. The CDR3 region has the DNA TGTGCCAGCAGCTTAGAGGGGGCGTCGGAGACCCAGTACTTC. Its translation: CASSLEGASETQYF.

The V call is TRBV10-3, the J call TRBJ2-5, with 8 bases fitting TRBD2. Germline values: CDR1 ENHRY, CDR2 SYGVKD. The CDR3 is made up of 16 amino acids. Trimming cost V 0 bases and J 1 base; bases outside gene matches: 4. CDR3 in DNA: TGTGCCATCAGTGAGTCGGTCGGGGGGGCCCAAGAGACCCAGTACTTC. Translation gives CAISESVGGAQETQYF.

This chain connects TRBV11-2 to TRBJ2-3, with 7 bases identical to TRBD1. The CDR3 runs to 15 residues. V lost 2 bases and J lost 6; bases outside the gene matches: 8. Germline-derived CDR1 and CDR2 are SGHAT and FQNNGV. The CDR3 protein is CASSLIEQGRDTQYF. The CDR3, as DNA: TGTGCCAGCAGCTTAATAGAACAGGGGCGGGATACGCAGTATTTT.

The chain couples TRBV9 to TRBJ1-2; D is unclear. Trimming stripped 0 bases from V and 9 bases from J, with 6 bases between. This CDR3 has 11 residues. Germline loops: CDR1 SGDLS, CDR2 YYNGEE. CDR3 nucleotides: TGTGCCAGCAGCGTAGGTCGGAGCTACACCTTC. Its protein product is CASSVGRSYTF.

This chain joins TRBV20-1 and TRBJ2-7; TRBD1 aligns across 8 bases. The CDR3 runs to 15 residues. V lost 0 bases, J lost 0 bases, and 4 bases stayed unmatched. CDR1 and CDR2 (germline): DFQATT, SNEGSKA (reference sequence). The CDR3, as DNA: TGCAGTGCTAGAGATCACAGGGGGATCTCCTACGAGCAGTACTTC. Translated: CSARDHRGISYEQYF.

This chain uses TRBV5-1 with TRBJ1-1; the D gene is possibly TRBD1 (6 bases). The CDR3 contains 14 residues. V was clipped by 4 bases and J by 3 bases, with 13 bases between them. In germline, CDR1 is SGHRS, CDR2 YFSETQ. This CDR3 reads CASSGWTDHTEAFF. In DNA, the CDR3 is TGCGCCAGCAGCGGATGGACAGACCACACTGAAGCTTTCTTT.

For this clonotype: Germline and junction disagree at one end, which may indicate a read error. The gene calls are TRBV15 and TRBJ2-6, with TRBD1 as a possible D gene (5 bases). The germline V gene has CDR1 LNHNV and CDR2 YYDKDF (reference sequence). The CDR3 is 16 residues long. The CDR3 loop is CATSRVRATGANVPTF. The CDR3 DNA is TGTGCCACCAGCAGAGTCAGGGCGACTGGGGCCAACGTCCCGACTTTC. Filled out from reference TRBV15 and TRBJ2-6, the complete variable domain reads DAMVIQNPRYQVTQFGKPVTLSCSQTLNHNVMYWYQQKSSQAPKLLFHYYDKDFNNEADTPDNFQSRRPNTSFCFLDIRSPGLGDTAMYLCATSRVRATGANVPTFGAGSRLTVL.

The chain joins TRBV29-1 to TRBJ1-2; D gene ambiguous. The ends were cut back, 5 bases at V and 5 bases at J, with 15 bases in the middle. This CDR3 contains 13 residues. Germline V gene data show CDR1 as SQVTM and CDR2 as ANQGSEA. In DNA, the CDR3 is TGCAGCGTTTCCCATCTAAGGGAGTATGGCTACACCTTC. Residues: CSVSHLREYGYTF.

This clonotype has just a few counts. The chain employs TRBV20-1 and TRBJ1-2; 7 bases are a match to TRBD1. Germline loops: CDR1 DFQATT, CDR2 SNEGSKA (reference sequence). The CDR3 is 15 amino acids. Trimming at V came to 0 bases and at J to 8 bases, leaving 12 bases not matched to a gene. This CDR3 is CSAREPLGTDSGYTF. The CDR3 DNA is TGCAGTGCTAGAGAACCTCTTGGGACAGACAGCGGCTACACCTTC.